Below are 19 T cell receptor beta chains sequenced from a single sample in a study of blood T cell repertoires in COVID-19. The repertoire was sequenced with immunoSEQ multiplex PCR; TCRdb's copy has only in-frame clones and lacks some. The table shows approximately 300,000 clones, with roughly 90% occurring only once. Sequenced sample: peripheral blood. Source of these receptors: a woman between 25 and 40 years old with COVID-19, enrolled during active disease.

This chain joins TRBV24-1 and TRBJ2-3, with 8 bases lining up with TRBD2. J was trimmed by 6 bases and V by 1 base; bases with no gene match: 5. The CDR3 runs 15 residues. CDR1 KGHDR and CDR2 SFDVKD come from the germline V gene. The chain's CDR3 is CATSDFSGSGDTQYF. The CDR3 nucleotides read TGTGCCACCAGTGATTTCAGCGGGAGCGGGGATACGCAGTATTTT.

The CDR3 reads CASGGVNQPQHF. In DNA, the CDR3 is TGTGCCAGCGGGGGGGTGAATCAGCCCCAGCATTTT. The genes are TRBV2 and TRBJ1-5, with D perhaps matching TRBD1 (5 bases). The CDR3 contains 12 residues. The germline V gene has CDR1 SNHLY and CDR2 FYNNEI. Trimming stripped 8 bases from V and 4 bases from J, with 9 bases between.

The chain couples TRBV18 to TRBJ1-4; 7 bases align to TRBD1. From germline, CDR1 is KGHSH and CDR2 LQKENI. The CDR3 spans 16 residues. Trimming cost V 5 bases and J 3 bases; bases outside gene matches: 9. CDR3 region: CASSTRQGTANEKLFF. CDR3 coding DNA: TGTGCCAGCTCAACGAGACAGGGCACGGCTAATGAAAAACTGTTTTTT.

The chain combines TRBV5-5 with TRBJ2-1; 8 bases are shared with TRBD1. Germline V CDR1 and CDR2: SGHKS, YYEKEE (reference sequence). The CDR3 spans 15 residues. V was pared by 1 base and J by 3 bases, with 3 bases of the junction left unmatched. The CDR3 DNA is TGTGCCAGCAGCTTGCGGACAGGGCTCTACAATGAGCAGTTCTTC. It encodes CASSLRTGLYNEQFF.

The J gene is TRBJ2-7, the V gene TRBV10-2; TRBD2 matches 7 bases. J lost 3 bases, V lost 5 bases, and 10 bases had no gene match. Per germline, CDR1 WSHSY and CDR2 SAAADI. The CDR3 loop spans 15 amino acids. For the CDR3, the DNA is TGCGCCAGCAGTCACCGCGCTAGCGGCCTCTACGAGCAGTACTTC. It is translated as CASSHRASGLYEQYF.

This clone was counted a few times. V and J are TRBV6-5 and TRBJ1-1; a possible D gene is TRBD1 (5 bases). V was pared by 7 bases and J by 1 base, with 13 bases between. The germline V gene encodes CDR1 MNHEY and CDR2 SVGAGI. The CDR3 contains 14 residues. DNA of the CDR3: TGTGCCAGCACTAGGCAGACAGCGAACACTGAAGCTTTCTTT. Translated: CASTRQTANTEAFF.

The chain carries TRBV12-3 or TRBV12-4 and TRBJ2-2, with no clear D. The CDR3 contains 13 residues. V gave up 3 bases and J gave up 5 bases, with 7 bases separating them. CDR3 amino acids: CASSFARTGELFF. The DNA for the CDR3 is TGTGCCAGCAGTTTCGCGCGAACCGGGGAGCTGTTTTTT.

The chain is built from TRBV7-2 and TRBJ1-1, with D possibly TRBD1 on 5 matching bases. The CDR3 sequence is 13 residues long. Germline V gives CDR1 SGHTA, CDR2 FQGNSA. V lost 6 bases and J 6 bases, leaving 14 bases between the germline ends. As DNA, the CDR3 is TGTGCCAGCAGACTGACAGAGGCCTCTGAAGCTTTCTTT. As protein: CASRLTEASEAFF.

The rearrangement joins TRBV28 to TRBJ2-2; 16 bases agree with TRBD2. The junction had 5 bases not matched to a gene; V was cut back by 8 bases and J by 8 bases. This CDR3 comprises 15 residues. The germline gives CDR1 MDHEN, CDR2 SYDVKM. CDR3 coding DNA: TGTGCCAGCTATCCGGGACTAGCGGGAGGGGGGGAGCTGTTTTTT. It codes for CASYPGLAGGGELFF.

The rearrangement joins TRBV7-2 to TRBJ1-1; D is ambiguous. The ends were cut back, 6 bases at V and 3 bases at J, with 11 bases in the middle. Germline values: CDR1 SGHTA, CDR2 FQGNSA. This CDR3 is 13 amino acids long. DNA for the CDR3: TGTGCCAGCAGTCAAAACTCGTACACTGAAGCTTTCTTT. Amino acid sequence: CASSQNSYTEAFF.

This chain joins TRBV2 and TRBJ2-5; TRBD2 matches at 14 bases. Germline CDR1 SNHLY, CDR2 FYNNEI. The CDR3 totals 15 residues. V dropped 6 bases and J dropped 5; count of bases not matched to a gene: 5. The CDR3 loop reads CASSRLAGGGETQYF. The CDR3 nucleotides read TGTGCCAGCAGCAGACTAGCGGGAGGGGGGGAGACCCAGTACTTC.

On this clone itself: The identical CDR3 is also encoded by other nucleotide sequences in the sample. The V call is TRBV15, the J call TRBJ1-1; D is undetermined. The CDR3 covers 15 residues. V lost 0 bases and J 2 bases, leaving 10 bases between the germline ends. CDR1 LNHNV and CDR2 YYDKDF come from the germline V gene (reference sequence). The CDR3 reads CATSRDLAGNTEAFF. The DNA of the CDR3 is TGTGCCACCAGCAGAGATCTCGCAGGAAACACTGAAGCTTTCTTT.

This chain uses TRBV5-4 with TRBJ2-1, with 14 bases aligning to TRBD2. With V trimmed by 4 bases and J by 0 bases, 6 bases remained unmatched. The CDR3 contains 18 residues. In germline, CDR1 is SGHNT, CDR2 YYREEE (reference sequence). The DNA for the CDR3 is TGTGCCAGCAGCCCCCCCGGGACTAGCGGGAGCTCCTACAATGAGCAGTTCTTC. Its translation is CASSPPGTSGSSYNEQFF. Based on the CDR3 plus reference TRBV5-4 and TRBJ2-1, the full variable domain is ETGVTQSPTHLIKTRGQQVTLRCSSQSGHNTVSWYQQALGQGPQFIFQYYREEENGRGNFPPRFSGLQFPNYSSELNVNALELDDSALYLCASSPPGTSGSSYNEQFFGPGTRLTVL.

The chain recombines TRBV6-5 with TRBJ2-7, with TRBD1 identical over 9 bases. Germline CDR1 and CDR2: MNHEY and SVGAGI. V trimming: 6 bases; J trimming: 6 bases; junction bases outside the gene matches: 6. The CDR3 sequence is 13 residues long. Written as DNA, the CDR3 is TGTGCCAGCAGCACCGGGGACAGGGCCGAGCAGTACTTC. Its translation is CASSTGDRAEQYF.

This chain links TRBV28 with TRBJ1-5; 8 nucleotides align to TRBD1. The CDR3 contains 16 residues. In germline, CDR1 is MDHEN, CDR2 SYDVKM. Trimming at V came to 6 bases and at J to 2 bases, leaving 9 bases not matched to a gene. CDR3 loop: CASSPAGGLGNQPQHF. The DNA for the CDR3 is TGTGCCAGCAGCCCAGCAGGGGGCTTGGGCAATCAGCCCCAGCATTTT.

V gene TRBV2 combines with J gene TRBJ2-3; 7 bases line up with TRBD2. The CDR3 loop spans 15 amino acids. Germline values: CDR1 SNHLY, CDR2 FYNNEI. V shed 7 bases, J shed 4 bases, and the junction held 11 bases outside the gene matches. CDR3 sequence (DNA): TGTGCCAGCAAACTAGCGAGATTAACCCCAGATACGCAGTATTTT. It encodes CASKLARLTPDTQYF. The full variable domain, rest sourced from reference TRBV2 and TRBJ2-3, is EPEVTQTPSHQVTQMGQEVILRCVPISNHLYFYWYRQILGQKVEFLVSFYNNEISEKSEIFDDQFSVERPDGSNFTLKIRSTKLEDSAMYFCASKLARLTPDTQYFGPGTRLTVL.

This clone is a singleton in its sample. CDR3 loop: CASSLWDTHNGYTF. The CDR3 bases are TGTGCCAGCAGTTTATGGGACACTCATAATGGCTACACCTTC. The chain recombines TRBV28 with TRBJ1-2; a weak D match, TRBD1 (5 bases). The V and J ends lost 0 bases and 6 bases respectively, with 11 bases between them. CDR3 size: 14 residues. Germline V lookup: CDR1 MDHEN, CDR2 SYDVKM.

The chain uses TRBV5-1 and TRBJ2-3; perhaps TRBD2 as D (6 bases). Trimming took off 3 bases at V and 1 base at J, with 12 bases between the two ends. The CDR3 has 15 amino acids. From germline, CDR1 is SGHRS and CDR2 YFSETQ. For the CDR3, the DNA is TGCGCCAGCAGCTCCTTTGGAGGGGGCACAGATACGCAGTATTTT. Its translation is CASSSFGGGTDTQYF.

The chain is built from TRBV6-2 or TRBV6-3 and TRBJ1-2, with no clear D. The CDR3 spans 14 residues. The V gene lost 2 bases and the J gene lost 4 bases, with 11 bases spanning the gap. Per the germline V gene, CDR1 is MNHEY and CDR2 is SVGEGT. CDR3 sequence: CASSYPGSVYGYTF. For the CDR3, the DNA is TGTGCCAGCAGTTACCCCGGCAGCGTCTATGGCTACACCTTC.